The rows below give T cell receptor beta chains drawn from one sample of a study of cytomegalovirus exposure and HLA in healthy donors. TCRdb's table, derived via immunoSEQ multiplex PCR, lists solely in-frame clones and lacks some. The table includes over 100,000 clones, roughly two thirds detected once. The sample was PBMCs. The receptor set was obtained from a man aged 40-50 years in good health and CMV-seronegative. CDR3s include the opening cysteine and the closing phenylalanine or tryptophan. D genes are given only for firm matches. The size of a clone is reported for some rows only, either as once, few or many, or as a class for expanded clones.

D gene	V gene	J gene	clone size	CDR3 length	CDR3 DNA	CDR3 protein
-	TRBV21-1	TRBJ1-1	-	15	TGTGCCAGCAGCAACGGACAGAGTGCTCGGACTGAAGCTTTCTTT	CASSNGQSARTEAFF
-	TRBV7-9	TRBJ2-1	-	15	TGTGCCAGCAGCCCTAGCTCCCTGCGGGACAATGAGCAGTTCTTC	CASSPSSLRDNEQFF
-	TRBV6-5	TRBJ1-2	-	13	TGTGCCAGCAGCAGAACAGGGAGCGATGGCTACACCTTC	CASSRTGSDGYTF
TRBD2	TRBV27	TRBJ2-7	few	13	TGTGCCAGCAGTTTAGGTAGCGGGTACGAGCAGTACTTC	CASSLGSGYEQYF
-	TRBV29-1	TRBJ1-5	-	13	TGCAGCGTTGCAGGATTGCGCAATCAGCCCCAGCATTTT	CSVAGLRNQPQHF
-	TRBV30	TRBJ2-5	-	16	TGTGCCTGGAGTGTAAGGGGGGGGGTTTTTGAGGAGACCCAGTACTTC	CAWSVRGGVFEETQYF
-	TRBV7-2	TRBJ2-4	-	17	TGTGCCAGCAGCCTTAATCTTGGGGCCCAAGCCAAAAACATTCAGTACTTC	CASSLNLGAQAKNIQYF
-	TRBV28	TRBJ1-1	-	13	TGTGCCAGCAGTTTACCCCTGGCCGCTGAAGCTTTCTTT	CASSLPLAAEAFF
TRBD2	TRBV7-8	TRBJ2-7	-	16	TGTGCCAGCAGCGGCAGACTAGCAGTCCTTCCCTACGAGCAGTACTTC	CASSGRLAVLPYEQYF
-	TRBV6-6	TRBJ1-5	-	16	TGTGCCAGCAGTTCTGGTTGGGCGGGACGCAATCAGCCCCAGCATTTT	CASSSGWAGRNQPQHF
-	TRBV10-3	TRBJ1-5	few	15	TGTGCCATCAGTGCGGACATATCTGGGAATCAGCCCCAGCATTTT	CAISADISGNQPQHF
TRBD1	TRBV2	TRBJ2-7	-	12	TGTGCCAGCAGGTTGGACAGGGGGCGTCAGTACTTC	CASRLDRGRQYF
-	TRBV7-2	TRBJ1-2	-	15	TGTGCCAGCAGCTTAGCGACAGGTTCCGGCTATGGCTACACCTTC	CASSLATGSGYGYTF
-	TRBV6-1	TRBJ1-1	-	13	TGTGCCAGCAGGGACCTGGGGCTATCTGAAGCTTTCTTT	CASRDLGLSEAFF
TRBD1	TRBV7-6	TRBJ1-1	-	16	TGTGCCAGCAGCTCCCCACAGGGGGCCCCCAACACTGAAGCTTTCTTT	CASSSPQGAPNTEAFF
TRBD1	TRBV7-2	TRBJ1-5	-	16	TGTGCCAGCAGCTCAAATGCAGGGGGGAGCAATCAGCCCCAGCATTTT	CASSSNAGGSNQPQHF
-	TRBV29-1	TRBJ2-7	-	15	TGCAGCTCCTCGATTGGGGCGGGGAAGACCTACGAGCAGTACTTC	CSSSIGAGKTYEQYF
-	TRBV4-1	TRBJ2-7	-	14	TGCGCCAGCAGCCAAGAACCAGAGGCCTACGAGCAGTACTTC	CASSQEPEAYEQYF
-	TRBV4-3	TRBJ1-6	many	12	TGCGCCAGCAGCCAAGGTCAATCACCCCTCCACTTT	CASSQGQSPLHF
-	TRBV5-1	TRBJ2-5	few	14	TGCGCCAGCAGCTTGGAGACAGGCGGGGAGACCCAGTACTTC	CASSLETGGETQYF
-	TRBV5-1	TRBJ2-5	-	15	TGCGCCAGCAGCCGAGATTTCGGACAGCAAGAGACCCAGTACTTC	CASSRDFGQQETQYF
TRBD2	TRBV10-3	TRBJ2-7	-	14	TGTGCCCCTAGCGGGGCACCCCTCTCCTACGAGCAGTACTTC	CAPSGAPLSYEQYF
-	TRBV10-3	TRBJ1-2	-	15	TGTGCCATCAGTGAGTCCCGGGGGACTAACTATGGCTACACCTTC	CAISESRGTNYGYTF
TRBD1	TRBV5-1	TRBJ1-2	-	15	TGCGCCAGCAGCTTGGGGGACAGGGGGCACTATGGCTACACCTTC	CASSLGDRGHYGYTF
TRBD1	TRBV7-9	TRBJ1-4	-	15	TGTGCCAGCAGCTTAATCGGGACAGGAGATGAAAAACTGTTTTTT	CASSLIGTGDEKLFF
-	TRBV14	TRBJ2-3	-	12	TGTGCCAGCAGCCAATATTTAGATACGCAGTATTTT	CASSQYLDTQYF
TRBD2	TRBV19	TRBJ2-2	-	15	TGTGCCAGTAGTATAGCGGGGGGGAACACCGGGGAGCTGTTTTTT	CASSIAGGNTGELFF
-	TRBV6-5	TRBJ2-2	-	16	TGTGCCAGCAGTTACTCGACGGGTGGATATAGCGGGGAGCTGTTTTTT	CASSYSTGGYSGELFF
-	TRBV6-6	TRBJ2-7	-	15	TGTGCCAGCAGCCCAGTTGGGGCGGGGGACAACGAGCAGTACTTC	CASSPVGAGDNEQYF
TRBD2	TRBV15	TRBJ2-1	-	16	TGTGCCACCAGCACCTCAGCGGGGGGGCCGGGCAATGAGCAGTTCTTC	CATSTSAGGPGNEQFF
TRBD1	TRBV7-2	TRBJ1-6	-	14	TGTGCCAGCAGCCCTCGGGACAGTAATTCACCCCTCCACTTT	CASSPRDSNSPLHF
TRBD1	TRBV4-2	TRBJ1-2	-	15	TGTGCCAGCAGCCAAGAGGACAGGGGGGGATATGGCTACACCTTC	CASSQEDRGGYGYTF
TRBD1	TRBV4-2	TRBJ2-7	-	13	TGTGCCAGCAGCCAAGGGGACAGCTACGAGCAGTACTTC	CASSQGDSYEQYF
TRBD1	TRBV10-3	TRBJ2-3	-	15	TGTGCCATCAGCCGTGACAGGGATCCCACAGATACGCAGTATTTT	CAISRDRDPTDTQYF
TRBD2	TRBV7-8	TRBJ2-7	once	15	TGTGCCAGCAGCTTAGTTGGGGGGGAAAAAACCGAGCAGTACTTC	CASSLVGGEKTEQYF
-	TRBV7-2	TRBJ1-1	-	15	TGTGCCAGCAGCCCTCATGCAGGTATGAACACTGAAGCTTTCTTT	CASSPHAGMNTEAFF
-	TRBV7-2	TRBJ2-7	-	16	TGTGCCAGCAGCCCATCGGCCTCATCTAGCTCCTACGAGCAGTACTTC	CASSPSASSSSYEQYF
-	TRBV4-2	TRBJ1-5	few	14	TGTGCCAGCAGCCAAGTTGCGGGGTCCCAGCCCCAGCATTTT	CASSQVAGSQPQHF
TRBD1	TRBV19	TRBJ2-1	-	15	TGTGCCAGTAGTGACGGACAGGGGGGAAGGGATGAGCAGTTCTTC	CASSDGQGGRDEQFF
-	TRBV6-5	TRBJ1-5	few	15	TGTGCCAGCAGACCCAGGGGCGCGGTGAATCAGCCCCAGCATTTT	CASRPRGAVNQPQHF
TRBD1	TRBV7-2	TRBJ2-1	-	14	TGTGCCAGCAGCTTAGTAGGCAGGGGGCATGAGCAGTTCTTC	CASSLVGRGHEQFF